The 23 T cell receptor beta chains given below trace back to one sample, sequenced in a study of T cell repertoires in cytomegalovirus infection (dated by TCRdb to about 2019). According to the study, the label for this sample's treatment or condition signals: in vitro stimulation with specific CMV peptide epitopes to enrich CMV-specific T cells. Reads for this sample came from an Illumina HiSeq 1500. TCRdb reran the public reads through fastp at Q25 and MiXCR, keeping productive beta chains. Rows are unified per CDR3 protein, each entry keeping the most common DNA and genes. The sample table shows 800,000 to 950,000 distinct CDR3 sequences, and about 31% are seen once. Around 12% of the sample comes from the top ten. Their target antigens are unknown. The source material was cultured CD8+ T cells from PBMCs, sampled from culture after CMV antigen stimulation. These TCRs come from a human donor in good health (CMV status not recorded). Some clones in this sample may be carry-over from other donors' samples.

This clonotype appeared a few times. In nucleotides, the CDR3 is TGTGCCAGTAGTATCGGACAACTTGAAGCTTTCTTT. It is translated as CASSIGQLEAFF. The rearrangement joins TRBV19 to TRBJ1-1; tentative D call: TRBD1 (5 bases). The CDR3 length is 12 residues. CDR1 and CDR2 (germline): LNHDA, SQIVND (reference sequence). Trimming cost V 3 bases and J 7 bases, with 9 bases left between them.

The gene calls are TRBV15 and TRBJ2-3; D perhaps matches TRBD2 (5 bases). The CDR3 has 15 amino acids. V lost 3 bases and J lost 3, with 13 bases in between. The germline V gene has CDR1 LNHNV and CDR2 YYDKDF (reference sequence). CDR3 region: CATSSRGGLTDTQYF. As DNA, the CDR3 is TGTGCCACCAGCAGCCGGGGTGGCCTGACAGATACGCAGTATTTT.

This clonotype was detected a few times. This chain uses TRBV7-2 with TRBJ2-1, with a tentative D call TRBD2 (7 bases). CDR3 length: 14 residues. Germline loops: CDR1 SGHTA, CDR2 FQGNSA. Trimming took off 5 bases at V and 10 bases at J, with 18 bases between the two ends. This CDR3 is CASSLGGGATEQFF. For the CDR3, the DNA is TGTGCCAGCAGCCTGGGGGGGGGGGCGACGGAGCAGTTCTTC.

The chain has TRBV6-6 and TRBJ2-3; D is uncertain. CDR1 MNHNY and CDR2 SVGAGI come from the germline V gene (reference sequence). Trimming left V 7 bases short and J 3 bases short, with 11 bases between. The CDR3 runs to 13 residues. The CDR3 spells CASTPRGTDTQYF. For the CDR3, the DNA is TGTGCCAGCACCCCCCGTGGGACAGATACGCAGTATTTT.

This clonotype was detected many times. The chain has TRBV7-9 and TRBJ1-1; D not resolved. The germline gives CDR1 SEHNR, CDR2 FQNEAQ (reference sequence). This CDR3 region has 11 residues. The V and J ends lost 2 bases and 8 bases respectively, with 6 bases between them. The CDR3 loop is CASSLNGEAFF. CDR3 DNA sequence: TGTGCCAGCAGCTTAAATGGGGAAGCTTTCTTT.

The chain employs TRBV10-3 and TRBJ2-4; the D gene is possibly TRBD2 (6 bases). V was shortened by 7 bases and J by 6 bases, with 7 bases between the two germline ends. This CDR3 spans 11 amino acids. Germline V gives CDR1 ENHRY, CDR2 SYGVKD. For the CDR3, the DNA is TGTGCCATCATGGAGGGAAACATTCAGTACTTC. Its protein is CAIMEGNIQYF.

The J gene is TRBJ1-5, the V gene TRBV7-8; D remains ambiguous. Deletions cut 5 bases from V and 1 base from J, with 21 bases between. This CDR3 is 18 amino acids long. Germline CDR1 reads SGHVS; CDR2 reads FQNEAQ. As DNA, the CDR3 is TGTGCCAGCAGCAATTTGGAGGACGTCCTCTGGAGCAATCAGCCCCAGCATTTT. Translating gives CASSNLEDVLWSNQPQHF. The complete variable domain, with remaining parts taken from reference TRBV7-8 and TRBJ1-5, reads GAGVSQSPRYKVAKRGQDVALRCDPISGHVSLFWYQQALGQGPEFLTYFQNEAQLDKSGLPSDRFFAERPEGSVSTLKIQRTQQEDSAVYLCASSNLEDVLWSNQPQHFGDGTRLSIL.

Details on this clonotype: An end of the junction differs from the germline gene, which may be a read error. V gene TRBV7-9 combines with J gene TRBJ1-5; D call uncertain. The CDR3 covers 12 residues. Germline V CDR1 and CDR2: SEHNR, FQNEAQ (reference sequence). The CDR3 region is CANSLGNQPQHF. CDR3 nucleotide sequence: TGTGCCAACAGCTTGGGGAATCAGCCCCAGCATTTT.

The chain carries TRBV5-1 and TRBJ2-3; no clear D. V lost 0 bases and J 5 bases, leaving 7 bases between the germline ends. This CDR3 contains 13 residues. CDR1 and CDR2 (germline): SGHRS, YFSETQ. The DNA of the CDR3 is TGCGCCAGCAGCTTGGTACGGCAAGATACGCAGTATTTT. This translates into CASSLVRQDTQYF.

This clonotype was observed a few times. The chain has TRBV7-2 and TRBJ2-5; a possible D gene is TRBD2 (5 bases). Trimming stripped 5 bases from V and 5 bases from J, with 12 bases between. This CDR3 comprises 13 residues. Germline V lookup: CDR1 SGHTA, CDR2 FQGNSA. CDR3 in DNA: TGTGCCAGCAGCCCCGGGCCGGGGGAGACCCAGTACTTC. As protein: CASSPGPGETQYF.

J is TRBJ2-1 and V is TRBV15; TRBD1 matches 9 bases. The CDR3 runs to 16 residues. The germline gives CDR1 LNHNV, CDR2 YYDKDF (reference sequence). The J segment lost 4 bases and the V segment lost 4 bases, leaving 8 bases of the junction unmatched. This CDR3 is CATSIQGARIYNEQFF. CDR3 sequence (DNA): TGTGCCACCAGCATACAGGGGGCGCGGATTTACAATGAGCAGTTCTTC.

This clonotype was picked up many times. The CDR3 loop is CASSYLGLATYEQYF. The CDR3 DNA is TGTGCCAGCAGTTACTTGGGTCTAGCAACCTACGAGCAGTACTTC. V is TRBV6-6 and J is TRBJ2-7; TRBD2 might be the D (5 bases). The ends were cut back, 1 base at V and 2 bases at J, with 12 bases in the middle. This CDR3 spans 15 amino acids. From germline, CDR1 is MNHNY and CDR2 SVGAGI (reference sequence).

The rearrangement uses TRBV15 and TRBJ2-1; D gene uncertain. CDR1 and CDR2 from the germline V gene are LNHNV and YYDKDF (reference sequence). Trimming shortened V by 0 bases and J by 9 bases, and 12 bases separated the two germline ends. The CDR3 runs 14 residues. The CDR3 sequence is CATSRDLLMGEQFF. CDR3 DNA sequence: TGTGCCACCAGCAGAGATTTGTTAATGGGTGAGCAGTTCTTC.

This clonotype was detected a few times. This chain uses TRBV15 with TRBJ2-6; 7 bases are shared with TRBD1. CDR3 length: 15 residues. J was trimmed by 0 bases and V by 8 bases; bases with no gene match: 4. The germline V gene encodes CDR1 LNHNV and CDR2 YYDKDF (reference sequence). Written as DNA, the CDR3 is TGTGCCACCCTAGGGACAGCCTCTGGGGCCAACGTCCTGACTTTC. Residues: CATLGTASGANVLTF. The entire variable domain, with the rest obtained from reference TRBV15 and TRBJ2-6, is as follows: DAMVIQNPRYQVTQFGKPVTLSCSQTLNHNVMYWYQQKSSQAPKLLFHYYDKDFNNEADTPDNFQSRRPNTSFCFLDIRSPGLGDTAMYLCATLGTASGANVLTFGAGSRLTVL.

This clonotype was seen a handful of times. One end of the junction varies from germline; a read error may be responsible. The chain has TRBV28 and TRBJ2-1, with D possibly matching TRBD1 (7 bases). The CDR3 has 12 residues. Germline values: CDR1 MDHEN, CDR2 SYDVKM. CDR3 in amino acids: CASSLAGQILEF. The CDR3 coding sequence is TGTGCCAGCAGTTTAGCGGGACAGATCCTGGAGTTC. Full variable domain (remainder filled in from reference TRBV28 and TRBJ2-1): DVKVTQSSRYLVKRTGEKVFLECVQDMDHENMFWYRQDPGLGLRLIYFSYDVKMKEKGDIPEGYSVSREKKERFSLILESASTNQTSMYLCASSLAGQILEFGPGTRLTVL.

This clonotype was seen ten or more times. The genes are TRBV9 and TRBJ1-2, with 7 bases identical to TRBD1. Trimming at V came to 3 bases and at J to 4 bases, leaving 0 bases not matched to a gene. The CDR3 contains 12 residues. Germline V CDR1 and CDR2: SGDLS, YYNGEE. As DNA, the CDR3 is TGTGCCAGCAGCGGGACAGGCTATGGCTACACCTTC. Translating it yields CASSGTGYGYTF.

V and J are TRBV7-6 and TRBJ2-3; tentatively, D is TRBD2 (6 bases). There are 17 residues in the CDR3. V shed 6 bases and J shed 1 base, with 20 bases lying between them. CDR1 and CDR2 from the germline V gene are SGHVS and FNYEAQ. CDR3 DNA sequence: TGTGCCAGCAGGCGTCAGACTATCGGGGAGGGCACAGATACGCAGTATTTT. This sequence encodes CASRRQTIGEGTDTQYF.

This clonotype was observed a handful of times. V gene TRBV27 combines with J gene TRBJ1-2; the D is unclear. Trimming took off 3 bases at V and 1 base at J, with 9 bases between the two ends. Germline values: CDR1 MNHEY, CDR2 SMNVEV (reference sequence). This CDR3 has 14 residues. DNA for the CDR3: TGTGCCAGCAGTTTCGGTACGAATAACTATGGCTACACCTTC. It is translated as CASSFGTNNYGYTF.

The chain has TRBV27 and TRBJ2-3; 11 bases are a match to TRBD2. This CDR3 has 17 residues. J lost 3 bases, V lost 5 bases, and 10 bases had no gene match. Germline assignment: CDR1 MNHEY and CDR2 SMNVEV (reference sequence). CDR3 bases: TGTGCCAGCAGTCCACTTTCTAGCGGGGGGTATACAGATACGCAGTATTTT. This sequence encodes CASSPLSSGGYTDTQYF.

In DNA, the CDR3 is TGTGCCAGCAGTTACGGCGGGGGAATGAACACTGAAGCTTTCTTT. This sequence encodes CASSYGGGMNTEAFF. The chain joins TRBV6-6 to TRBJ1-1; TRBD1 might be the D (5 bases). Trimming removed 2 bases from V and 0 bases from J, with 10 bases in between. The CDR3 is made up of 15 amino acids. The V gene's germline CDR1 is MNHNY and CDR2 SVGAGI (reference sequence).

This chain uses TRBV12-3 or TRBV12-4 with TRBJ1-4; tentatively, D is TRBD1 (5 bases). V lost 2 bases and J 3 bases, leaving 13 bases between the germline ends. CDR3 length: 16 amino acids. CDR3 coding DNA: TGTGCCAGCAGTTTAAGTTCCGGGGGATCTAATGAAAAACTGTTTTTT. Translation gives CASSLSSGGSNEKLFF.

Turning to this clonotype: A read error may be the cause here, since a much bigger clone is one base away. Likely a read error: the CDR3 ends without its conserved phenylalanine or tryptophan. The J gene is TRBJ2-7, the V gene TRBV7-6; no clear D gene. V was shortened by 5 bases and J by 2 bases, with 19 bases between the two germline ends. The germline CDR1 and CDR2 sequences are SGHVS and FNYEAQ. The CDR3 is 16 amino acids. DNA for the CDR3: TGTGCCAGCAGCCATTACCCCGATGGTGGTCCCTACGAGCAGTACATC. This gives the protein CASSHYPDGGPYEQYI.

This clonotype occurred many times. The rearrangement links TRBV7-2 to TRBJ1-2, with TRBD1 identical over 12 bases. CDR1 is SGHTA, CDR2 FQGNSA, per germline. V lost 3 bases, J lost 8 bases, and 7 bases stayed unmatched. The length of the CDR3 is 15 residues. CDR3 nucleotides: TGTGCCAGCAGCTTTTCCGGGACAGGGGGCTTCGGCTACACCTTC. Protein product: CASSFSGTGGFGYTF.